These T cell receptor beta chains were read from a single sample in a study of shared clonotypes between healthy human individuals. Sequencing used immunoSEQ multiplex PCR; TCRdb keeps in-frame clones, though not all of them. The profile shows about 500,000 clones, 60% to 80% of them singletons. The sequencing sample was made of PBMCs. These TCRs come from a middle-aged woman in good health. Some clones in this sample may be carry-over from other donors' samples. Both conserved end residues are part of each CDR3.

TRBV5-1 CASSKGQGFSYEQYF
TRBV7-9 CASSLFGGTGLGNEQFF
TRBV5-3 CARSLIQWLALSYEQYF
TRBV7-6 CASSSRTSGRVTYEQYF
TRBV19 CATGTGEFYGYTF
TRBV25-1 CASSRQGGGTNEKLFF
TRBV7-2 CASSLYTLKNTEAFF
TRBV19 CASSMSAAGRAEQYF
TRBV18 CASAPAGDGDTEAFF
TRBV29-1 CSHRLGSSYNEQFF
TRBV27 CASRELDRPEAFF
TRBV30 CAWRDVRAAYEQYF
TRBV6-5 CASSPGRNSYEQYF
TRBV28 CASSTPSSTYEQYF
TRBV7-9 CASSSASRTDTQYF
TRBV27 CASSLAPGREQYF
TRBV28 CASSRDPYQPQHF
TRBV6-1 CASSVRQGAWYEQYF
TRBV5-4 CASSAKGWGHQETQYF
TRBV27 CASSMIAGSGEQYF
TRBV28 CASSLVGARRNTIYF
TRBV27 CASSSATLNTGELFF
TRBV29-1 CSARGSSSYEQYF
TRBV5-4 CASSLGTATGELFF
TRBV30 CAWSGGVGGEAFF
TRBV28 CASSFRLTGRGQPQHF
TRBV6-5 CASGQGMNSPLHF
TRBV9 CASSVDSFGVTEAFF
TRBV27 CASSFGAGWDDEQFF
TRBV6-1 CASSERPNSGANVLTF
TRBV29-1 CSARGLGETQYF